These 23 T cell receptor beta chains originate from one sample sequenced in a study of beta chain features in type 1 diabetes. Since all of the isolated RNA was reverse transcribed, expressed TCRB transcripts were what got sequenced. Profiling relied on immunoSEQ multiplex PCR, and the TCRdb table lists in-frame clones only, not all of them. The sample has hundreds of thousands of clones; 7.5% to 10% are singletons. The sequencing input was naive CD4+ T cells from blood. The receptors were gathered from a woman aged 18 to 35 in good health.

V usage is TRBV5-8 and J usage is TRBJ2-7; 12 bases are shared with TRBD2. The V segment lost 0 bases and the J segment 6 bases; nucleotides outside the gene matches: 7. This CDR3 comprises 16 residues. Per the germline V gene, CDR1 is SGHTS and CDR2 is YDEGEE. CDR3 nucleotide sequence: TGTGCCAGCAGCTTGGGACTAGCGGGAGACTGGAGCGAGCAGTACTTC. It yields the protein CASSLGLAGDWSEQYF.

The rearrangement links TRBV4-2 to TRBJ1-5; 7 bases line up with TRBD1. The ends lost 6 bases at V and 3 bases at J; junction bases unmatched: 8. Germline V gene data show CDR1 as LGHNA and CDR2 as YNFKEQ. This CDR3 is 15 amino acids long. CDR3 nucleotides: TGTGCCAGCAGGGATACAGGGGTTCCCAATCAGCCCCAGCATTTT. Translated: CASRDTGVPNQPQHF.

The chain combines TRBV6-1 with TRBJ2-7; D might be TRBD2 (7 bases). This CDR3 region has 14 residues. CDR1 is MNHNS, CDR2 SASEGT, per germline. V was cut by 6 bases and J by 3 bases, with 15 bases left in between. The CDR3 nucleotides read TGTGCCAGCAGGCGGGGGCGGGACGGCTACGAGCAGTACTTC. Protein product: CASRRGRDGYEQYF.

The chain recombines TRBV6-1 with TRBJ1-2; no clear D gene. The CDR3 extends over 13 amino acids. CDR1 and CDR2 (germline): MNHNS, SASEGT. Deletions cut 0 bases from V and 7 bases from J, with 9 bases between. CDR3 in amino acids: CASSEAPFGGYTF. The CDR3 DNA reads as TGTGCCAGCAGTGAAGCGCCTTTCGGTGGCTACACCTTC.

The chain has TRBV11-2 and TRBJ2-5, with TRBD1 identical over 7 bases. J gave up 0 bases and V 0 bases, and 1 base lay outside the gene matches. The germline gives CDR1 SGHAT, CDR2 FQNNGV. CDR3 size: 15 residues. This CDR3 reads CASSLEGGNQETQYF. CDR3 nucleotide sequence: TGTGCCAGCAGCTTAGAAGGGGGCAACCAAGAGACCCAGTACTTC.

The chain recombines TRBV5-4 with TRBJ2-2, with 11 bases identical to TRBD2. The CDR3 has 19 residues. V dropped 4 bases and J dropped 7; count of bases not matched to a gene: 18. Germline V gives CDR1 SGHNT, CDR2 YYREEE (reference sequence). The CDR3 spells CASSPSKQTSGNLIGELFF. As DNA, the CDR3 is TGTGCCAGCAGCCCCTCAAAGCAGACTAGCGGGAACCTTATCGGGGAGCTGTTTTTT.

This clone turned up a few times. The genes are TRBV28 and TRBJ1-2; the match to TRBD1 covers 9 bases. The V gene end was trimmed by 6 bases and the J gene end by 7 bases; junction bases not matched to a gene: 12. CDR3 length: 15 residues. The germline CDR1 and CDR2 sequences are MDHEN and SYDVKM. DNA for the CDR3: TGTGCCAGCAGCCTCGCCCCAACAGGGGGCTCTGGCTACACCTTC. Translated, it gives CASSLAPTGGSGYTF.

The V call is TRBV5-1, the J call TRBJ2-2; TRBD1 might be the D (6 bases). Trimming removed 0 bases from V and 6 bases from J, with 6 bases in between. The CDR3 has 13 amino acids. Germline V gene sequence: CDR1 SGHRS, CDR2 YFSETQ. CDR3 coding DNA: TGCGCCAGCAGCTTGGGGGGGCCCGGGGAGCTGTTTTTT. Its protein product is CASSLGGPGELFF.

The sample holds a few counts of this clone. The J gene is TRBJ2-7, the V gene TRBV13, with 8 bases fitting TRBD1. Germline V gives CDR1 PRHDT, CDR2 FYEKMQ (reference sequence). The CDR3 totals 14 residues. V lost 5 bases and J lost 3; bases outside the gene matches: 6. The CDR3, as DNA: TGTGCCAGCAGCCCGGGGGACAGGTACTACGAGCAGTACTTC. Its protein product is CASSPGDRYYEQYF.

In this sample, this clone turned up a few times. The V call is TRBV2, the J call TRBJ2-7; 7 nucleotides line up with TRBD1. CDR3 size: 13 residues. J lost 7 bases, V lost 6 bases, and 9 bases had no gene match. Per germline, CDR1 SNHLY and CDR2 FYNNEI. The CDR3 here is CASRETGVWEQYF. As DNA, the CDR3 is TGTGCCAGCAGAGAAACAGGGGTCTGGGAGCAGTACTTC. Complete variable domain (other parts from reference TRBV2 and TRBJ2-7): EPEVTQTPSHQVTQMGQEVILRCVPISNHLYFYWYRQILGQKVEFLVSFYNNEISEKSEIFDDQFSVERPDGSNFTLKIRSTKLEDSAMYFCASRETGVWEQYFGPGTRLTVT.

This clone showed up just a few times. This rearrangement joins TRBV18 to TRBJ2-1; the D gene is possibly TRBD1 (7 bases). Germline lookup yields CDR1 KGHSH and CDR2 LQKENI. Between the trimmed V and J ends, which lost 5 bases and 7 bases, there was a span of 15 bases. The CDR3 totals 14 residues. The CDR3 nucleotides are TGTGCCAGCTCATCGGCAGGGGGGCGGAATGAGCAGTTCTTC. This encodes CASSSAGGRNEQFF.

The chain has TRBV5-4 and TRBJ2-7; tentatively, D is TRBD2 (6 bases). This CDR3 has 15 amino acids. V gave up 3 bases and J gave up 5 bases, with 18 bases separating them. From germline, CDR1 is SGHNT and CDR2 YYREEE (reference sequence). CDR3 DNA: TGTGCCAGCAGCTCGACCTACCGGGACTTTGACGAGCAGTACTTC. Translated: CASSSTYRDFDEQYF.

V usage is TRBV15 and J usage is TRBJ1-4, with 9 bases that match TRBD1. Per the germline V gene, CDR1 is LNHNV and CDR2 is YYDKDF (reference sequence). The CDR3 has 15 residues. Trimming cost V 1 base and J 5 bases; bases outside gene matches: 2. This CDR3 reads CATSRGQGGNEKLFF. The CDR3 DNA reads as TGTGCCACCAGCAGAGGACAGGGGGGAAATGAAAAACTGTTTTTT.

The V gene is TRBV5-1, the J gene TRBJ1-2; 9 bases agree with TRBD1. Trimming took 1 base from V and 8 from J; bases not matched to a gene: 9. There are 15 residues in the CDR3. Germline V gene lookup returns CDR1 SGHRS and CDR2 YFSETQ. CDR3 loop: CASSLLQGAGGGYTF. CDR3 in DNA: TGCGCCAGCAGCTTGTTACAGGGGGCAGGCGGCGGCTACACCTTC.

This clone was seen a handful of times. The chain carries TRBV30 and TRBJ1-3, with a possible D match to TRBD1 (6 bases). Germline V gene lookup returns CDR1 GTSNPN and CDR2 SVGIG (reference sequence). With 3 bases removed from V and 3 bases from J, the gap between germline ends came to 18 bases. CDR3 size: 16 residues. DNA for the CDR3: TGTGCCTGGAGCCCACAGGGCAGCGTAGGTGGAAACACCATATATTTT. It specifies CAWSPQGSVGGNTIYF. Together with reference TRBV30 and TRBJ1-3, the CDR3 gives the full variable domain: SQTIHQWPATLVQPVGSPLSLECTVEGTSNPNLYWYRQAAGRGLQLLFYSVGIGQISSEVPQNLSASRPQDRQFILSSKKLLLSDSGFYLCAWSPQGSVGGNTIYFGEGSWLTVV.

This clone was detected only a few times. The rearrangement joins TRBV5-1 to TRBJ2-7; 8 nucleotides align to TRBD1. This CDR3 spans 16 amino acids. V was clipped by 5 bases and J by 0 bases; unmatched bases: 10. Germline V gene lookup returns CDR1 SGHRS and CDR2 YFSETQ. This CDR3 is CASSIPGQANSYEQYF. Written as DNA, the CDR3 is TGCGCCAGCAGTATACCGGGACAGGCAAACTCCTACGAGCAGTACTTC.

The chain uses TRBV9 and TRBJ1-2, with 11 nucleotides matching TRBD1. This CDR3 is 17 amino acids long. J was trimmed by 0 bases and V by 4 bases; bases with no gene match: 8. The germline V gene encodes CDR1 SGDLS and CDR2 YYNGEE. The CDR3, as DNA: TGTGCCAGCAGCTCTCGGGACAGGGGGTTCTCTAACTATGGCTACACCTTC. Translation gives CASSSRDRGFSNYGYTF.

The genes are TRBV30 and TRBJ2-1, with D uncertain. Per the germline V gene, CDR1 is GTSNPN and CDR2 is SVGIG (reference sequence). Trimming stripped 5 bases from V and 9 bases from J, with 26 bases between. This CDR3 spans 16 amino acids. The CDR3 reads CAWEPLRRFGIGEQFF. The CDR3 bases are TGTGCCTGGGAACCACTACGACGGTTTGGTATCGGTGAGCAGTTCTTC. The full variable domain, rest sourced from reference TRBV30 and TRBJ2-1, is SQTIHQWPATLVQPVGSPLSLECTVEGTSNPNLYWYRQAAGRGLQLLFYSVGIGQISSEVPQNLSASRPQDRQFILSSKKLLLSDSGFYLCAWEPLRRFGIGEQFFGPGTRLTVL.

Details on this clone: The sample contains more than one DNA sequence encoding this CDR3. The chain employs TRBV18 and TRBJ2-5; D unresolved. With 6 bases removed from V and 2 bases from J, the gap between germline ends came to 7 bases. This CDR3 is built from 12 residues. Germline V gives CDR1 KGHSH, CDR2 LQKENI. CDR3 sequence: CASSPRQETQYF. DNA of the CDR3: TGTGCCAGCTCGCCGCGACAAGAGACCCAGTACTTC. Combining the CDR3 with reference TRBV18 and TRBJ2-5 gives the whole variable domain NAGVMQNPRHLVRRRGQEARLRCSPMKGHSHVYWYRQLPEEGLKFMVYLQKENIIDESGMPKERFSAEFPKEGPSILRIQQVVRGDSAAYFCASSPRQETQYFGPGTRLLVL.

This clone was detected many times. V and J are TRBV7-2 and TRBJ2-3; D not resolved. Germline V gene sequence: CDR1 SGHTA, CDR2 FQGNSA. CDR3 length: 11 residues. Trimming took off 5 bases at V and 6 bases at J, with 6 bases between the two ends. CDR3 residues: CASSMRDTQYF. In nucleotides, the CDR3 is TGTGCCAGCAGCATGAGGGATACGCAGTATTTT.

The J gene is TRBJ2-2, the V gene TRBV11-2; 8 bases match TRBD2. Trimming took 2 bases from V and 8 from J; bases not matched to a gene: 7. CDR1 is SGHAT, CDR2 FQNNGV, per germline. CDR3 length: 15 amino acids. This CDR3 is CASSLIPAGAGELFF. CDR3 coding DNA: TGTGCCAGCAGCTTAATCCCAGCGGGAGCAGGGGAGCTGTTTTTT.

The chain combines TRBV6-1 with TRBJ1-2, with D possibly being TRBD1 (5 bases). Germline loops: CDR1 MNHNS, CDR2 SASEGT. The CDR3 is 12 residues long. The ends were cut back, 6 bases at V and 4 bases at J, with 9 bases in the middle. This chain's CDR3 is CASSLGGYGYTF. The CDR3 DNA reads TGTGCCAGCAGCCTGGGGGGCTATGGCTACACCTTC.

This clone was observed a handful of times. This chain links TRBV5-6 with TRBJ2-1; 7 bases fit TRBD1. CDR3 length: 14 amino acids. V gave up 2 bases and J gave up 4 bases; unmatched junction bases: 3. Germline V gene lookup returns CDR1 SGHDT and CDR2 YYEEEE. The CDR3 loop reads CASSLLGQYNEQFF. As DNA, the CDR3 is TGTGCCAGCAGCTTATTGGGACAGTACAATGAGCAGTTCTTC.